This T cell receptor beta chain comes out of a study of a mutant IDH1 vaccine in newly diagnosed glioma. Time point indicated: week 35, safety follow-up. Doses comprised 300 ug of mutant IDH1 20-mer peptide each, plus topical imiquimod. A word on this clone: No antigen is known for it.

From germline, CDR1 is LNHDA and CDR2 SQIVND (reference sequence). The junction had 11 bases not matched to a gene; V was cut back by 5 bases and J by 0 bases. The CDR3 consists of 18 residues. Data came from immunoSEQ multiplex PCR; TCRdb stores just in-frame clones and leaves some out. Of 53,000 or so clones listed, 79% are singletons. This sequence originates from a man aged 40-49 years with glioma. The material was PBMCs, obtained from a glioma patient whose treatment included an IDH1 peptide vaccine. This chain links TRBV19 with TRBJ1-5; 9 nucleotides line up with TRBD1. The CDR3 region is CASSLSSPGQGSNQPQHF. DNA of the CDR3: TGTGCCAGTAGTCTCTCGTCGCCGGGACAGGGTAGCAATCAGCCCCAGCATTTT.